These 18 T cell receptor beta chains were all obtained from the same sample, sequenced in a study of response to subunit inactivated influenza vaccine. TCRdb re-called the RT-PCR reads through MiXCR, storing one row per CDR3 protein. This table holds about 540,000 distinct CDR3 sequences, under 30% found once. Another study also made use of these data, one on T cells expressing NK-cell markers. That report adds: Beta-chain TCR cDNA was generated via 5'RACE template switching with UMIs.

Sequences were derived from CD4+ T cells sorted from PBMCs, sampled roughly 12 days after vaccination. Receptors originate from a man in his fifties who received an inactivated influenza vaccine.

The V call is TRBV6-2 or TRBV6-3, the J call TRBJ2-7; no definite D call. Looked up from germline, CDR1 is MNHEY and CDR2 is SVGEGT. The CDR3 loop spans 14 amino acids. Trimming shortened V by 2 bases and J by 4 bases, and 12 bases separated the two germline ends. CDR3 DNA sequence: TGTGCCAGCAGTTACGGAAGGGTTCAATACGAGCAGTACTTC. Amino acid sequence: CASSYGRVQYEQYF.

A few counts support this clonotype. The rearrangement joins TRBV2 to TRBJ1-1; TRBD1 might be the D (6 bases). This CDR3 is built from 13 residues. V was cut by 8 bases and J by 1 base, with 11 bases left in between. The germline V gene has CDR1 SNHLY and CDR2 FYNNEI. CDR3 in DNA: TGTGCCAGCGTTAAGGACAGGAACACTGAAGCTTTCTTT. This sequence encodes CASVKDRNTEAFF.

V gene TRBV6-2 or TRBV6-3 combines with J gene TRBJ2-1; the D call may be TRBD1 or TRBD2 (5 bases each). Germline assignment: CDR1 MNHEY and CDR2 SVGEGT. This CDR3 region has 12 residues. Trimming cost V 5 bases and J 11 bases, with 13 bases left between them. The CDR3 DNA sequence: TGTGCCAGCAGTACAGGTGCGGGTCAGCAGTTCTTC. Translation gives CASSTGAGQQFF.

This clonotype was counted only a few times. The chain combines TRBV29-1 with TRBJ1-2; D uncertain. V shed 3 bases and J shed 8 bases, with 13 bases lying between them. From germline, CDR1 is SQVTM and CDR2 ANQGSEA. This CDR3 has 12 residues. As DNA, the CDR3 is TGCAGCGTTGATGTCTCAGGCGACGGCTACACCTTC. Translating it yields CSVDVSGDGYTF.

The chain carries TRBV29-1 and TRBJ2-2; tentative D call: TRBD2 (6 bases). V was cut by 4 bases and J by 4 bases, with 13 bases left in between. Looked up from germline, CDR1 is SQVTM and CDR2 is ANQGSEA. The CDR3 is 14 residues long. The CDR3 loop reads CSVVSGDPTGELFF. The CDR3 bases are TGCAGCGTTGTCTCGGGGGACCCCACCGGGGAGCTGTTTTTT.

The chain is built from TRBV5-5 and TRBJ2-1; 7 bases are shared with TRBD2. Germline CDR1 and CDR2: SGHKS and YYEKEE (reference sequence). CDR3 size: 15 residues. V shed 0 bases and J 10 bases; nucleotides not matched to a gene: 10. Written as DNA, the CDR3 is TGTGCCAGCAGCTTGGCGGGGGACTACCTTCGGGAGCAGTTCTTC. Its protein product is CASSLAGDYLREQFF.

The genes are TRBV10-3 and TRBJ2-7; TRBD1 matches 7 bases. Germline CDR1 ENHRY, CDR2 SYGVKD. CDR3 length: 15 amino acids. V shed 2 bases, J shed 5 bases, and the junction held 9 bases outside the gene matches. The CDR3 loop is CAISEGAGGRDEQYF. CDR3 nucleotides: TGTGCCATCAGTGAGGGGGCAGGGGGTCGGGACGAGCAGTACTTC.

This chain connects TRBV7-2 to TRBJ2-1; D may correspond to TRBD1 or TRBD2 (6 bases each). This CDR3 region has 13 residues. The V and J ends lost 7 bases and 9 bases respectively, with 16 bases between them. Germline V gene lookup returns CDR1 SGHTA and CDR2 FQGNSA. CDR3 DNA: TGTGCCAGCAAGTTACAGGGAGCGGGTGAGCAGTTCTTC. Its protein is CASKLQGAGEQFF.

The DNA of the CDR3 is TGTGCCAGCAGCTTAACCAGACTAGCGGGGGTTACAGATACGCAGTATTTT. Encoded protein: CASSLTRLAGVTDTQYF. This chain joins TRBV7-2 and TRBJ2-3; 12 bases are shared with TRBD2. Germline-derived CDR1 and CDR2 are SGHTA and FQGNSA. This CDR3 is 17 amino acids long. With 2 bases clipped from V and 3 bases from J, the junction kept 6 bases outside the gene matches.

This clonotype has ten or more counts. The genes are TRBV12-3 or TRBV12-4 and TRBJ2-1, with 11 bases identical to TRBD2. The CDR3 loop spans 14 amino acids. After removal of 6 bases from V and 9 bases from J, the junction contained 7 bases not matched to a gene. CDR3 protein: CASSHSGGAREQFF. The CDR3 DNA follows: TGTGCCAGCAGCCATAGCGGGGGGGCCCGTGAGCAGTTCTTC.

A note on this clonotype: At one end, the junction sequence differs from germline, possibly due to a read error. V is TRBV12-3 or TRBV12-4 and J is TRBJ2-7; D not certain. The CDR3 extends over 14 amino acids. CDR3 DNA sequence: TGTGCCAGCGGTTTAGCTCTGGGTCTCTACGAGCAGTACTTC. Encoded protein: CASGLALGLYEQYF.

This clonotype turned up a few times. This rearrangement joins TRBV20-1 to TRBJ2-5, with D possibly TRBD2 on 7 matching bases. V was shortened by 6 bases and J by 6 bases, with 17 bases between the two germline ends. Germline V gives CDR1 DFQATT, CDR2 SNEGSKA (reference sequence). The CDR3 runs to 13 residues. The CDR3 reads CSAPDSGEQTQYF. The CDR3 nucleotides are TGCAGTGCGCCGGACAGCGGGGAACAGACCCAGTACTTC.

Here the CDR3 DNA reads TGCAGTGCTAGAGATAACCCCTATTATGGCTACACCTTC. Translated, it gives CSARDNPYYGYTF. J is TRBJ1-2 and V is TRBV20-1; D uncertain. Trimming shortened V by 0 bases and J by 5 bases, and 10 bases separated the two germline ends. Germline assignment: CDR1 DFQATT and CDR2 SNEGSKA (reference sequence). The CDR3 is made up of 13 amino acids.

The J gene is TRBJ2-2, the V gene TRBV11-2; D is uncertain. Trimming stripped 7 bases from V and 0 bases from J, with 18 bases between. This CDR3 has 17 residues. Per germline, CDR1 SGHAT and CDR2 FQNNGV. Here the CDR3 reads CASISTFVAANTGELFF. In nucleotides, the CDR3 is TGTGCCAGCATCTCTACCTTCGTGGCAGCGAACACCGGGGAGCTGTTTTTT.

The chain links TRBV20-1 to TRBJ2-1, with a tentative D call TRBD1 (7 bases). Per the germline V gene, CDR1 is DFQATT and CDR2 is SNEGSKA (reference sequence). The CDR3 length is 13 residues. V shed 7 bases and J shed 6 bases, with 16 bases lying between them. In DNA form, the CDR3 reads TGCAGTGGTGCAGGGGGGTTGATCAATGAGCAGTTCTTC. It is translated as CSGAGGLINEQFF.

This clonotype was seen a handful of times. The rearrangement uses TRBV10-3 and TRBJ1-2, with TRBD1 matching 9 bases. CDR1 is ENHRY and CDR2 is SYGVKD in the germline V gene. The CDR3 runs 16 residues. The junction had 12 bases not matched to a gene; V was cut back by 8 bases and J by 2 bases. The CDR3 spells CAIGGTGNLLNYGYTF. DNA for the CDR3: TGTGCCATCGGAGGGACAGGGAATTTATTGAACTATGGCTACACCTTC.

The table lists this clonotype with a few counts. J is TRBJ2-7 and V is TRBV6-1, with 7 bases fitting TRBD1. V trimming: 3 bases; J trimming: 7 bases; junction bases outside the gene matches: 12. CDR1 MNHNS and CDR2 SASEGT come from the germline V gene. The CDR3 has 15 residues. As DNA, the CDR3 is TGTGCCAGCAGTGAGCGGACAGGTTCTTTTGGGGAGCAGTACTTC. This gives the protein CASSERTGSFGEQYF.

The chain has TRBV4-2 and TRBJ2-7; 11 bases are a match to TRBD1. The CDR3 is 15 amino acids. In germline, CDR1 is LGHNA, CDR2 YNFKEQ. The V segment lost 0 bases and the J segment 4 bases; nucleotides outside the gene matches: 2. In DNA, the CDR3 is TGTGCCAGCAGCCAAGACGGACAGGGGGCTTACGAGCAGTACTTC. It translates to CASSQDGQGAYEQYF.